The 19 T cell receptor beta chains below all came from one sample that was sequenced in a study of T cells in Graves' hyperthyroidism and ophthalmopathy. Researchers took RNA transcripts and amplified the TCR beta CDR3 regions from them. HTBI primers were the set used in a first-round RT-PCR of the TCR CDR3. MiXCR was run by TCRdb on the multiplex PCR reads, yielding one entry per CDR3 protein. The data show about 710,000 distinct CDR3 sequences, with around 15% seen just once and roughly 8% held by the top ten. Sequenced material: blood. Receptors were obtained from a man younger than 30 with Graves' hyperthyroidism.

Ten or more counts support this clonotype. The gene calls are TRBV28 and TRBJ2-1, with D perhaps TRBD1 (6 bases). The germline V gene encodes CDR1 MDHEN and CDR2 SYDVKM. V was pared by 2 bases and J by 10 bases, with 15 bases between. This CDR3 contains 14 residues. The CDR3 DNA reads as TGTGCCAGCAGTTTAGGGGGCATTAGGGGGGAGCAGTTCTTC. Its translation is CASSLGGIRGEQFF.

This clonotype was counted at least ten times. The chain has TRBV6-1 and TRBJ2-4; D is ambiguous. V was clipped by 8 bases and J by 3 bases, with 11 bases between them. The CDR3 contains 13 residues. Looked up from germline, CDR1 is MNHNS and CDR2 is SASEGT. The CDR3 is CASYEYSKNIQYF. CDR3 sequence (DNA): TGTGCCAGCTACGAGTACAGCAAAAACATTCAGTACTTC.

This clonotype was counted many times. The chain links TRBV28 to TRBJ2-1; TRBD2 might be the D (5 bases). V shed 6 bases and J shed 7 bases, with 16 bases lying between them. Germline CDR1 is MDHEN and CDR2 is SYDVKM. The CDR3 contains 14 residues. CDR3 region: CASSGDSPGNEQFF. In DNA form, the CDR3 reads TGTGCCAGCAGCGGCGACTCCCCGGGAAATGAGCAGTTCTTC. The full variable domain, completed using reference TRBV28 and TRBJ2-1, is DVKVTQSSRYLVKRTGEKVFLECVQDMDHENMFWYRQDPGLGLRLIYFSYDVKMKEKGDIPEGYSVSREKKERFSLILESASTNQTSMYLCASSGDSPGNEQFFGPGTRLTVL.

This chain connects TRBV6-2 or TRBV6-3 to TRBJ2-4; D ambiguous. This CDR3 contains 15 residues. Germline loops: CDR1 MNHEY, CDR2 SVGEGT. Trimming removed 2 bases from V and 7 bases from J, with 15 bases in between. The CDR3 DNA reads TGTGCCAGCAGTTACGTTGCGGCGGCTTATAACATTCAGTACTTC. It specifies CASSYVAAAYNIQYF.

This chain uses TRBV29-1 with TRBJ1-1; tentative D call: TRBD1 (5 bases). CDR1 and CDR2 from the germline V gene are SQVTM and ANQGSEA. Trimming stripped 6 bases from V and 5 bases from J, with 13 bases between. The CDR3 totals 12 residues. The CDR3 region is CSVMRGVTEAFF. The DNA for the CDR3 is TGCAGCGTGATGAGAGGGGTTACTGAAGCTTTCTTT.

The table lists this clonotype with many counts. The gene calls are TRBV10-3 and TRBJ2-1; no reliable D call. This CDR3 has 11 amino acids. Germline-derived CDR1 and CDR2 are ENHRY and SYGVKD. Between the trimmed V and J ends, which lost 7 bases and 8 bases, there was a span of 9 bases. This CDR3 is CAITNSDEQFF. CDR3 sequence (DNA): TGTGCCATCACTAATTCGGATGAGCAGTTCTTC.

This rearrangement joins TRBV27 to TRBJ2-7; tentative D call: TRBD1 (6 bases). The germline V gene has CDR1 MNHEY and CDR2 SMNVEV (reference sequence). The V and J ends lost 5 bases and 2 bases respectively, with 16 bases between them. This CDR3 has 15 amino acids. The CDR3 DNA sequence: TGTGCCAGCAGTCTTGGGACACCGAGGGCCTACGAGCAGTACTTC. This gives the protein CASSLGTPRAYEQYF.

In its sample, this clonotype was seen many times. The chain couples TRBV6-6 to TRBJ1-2; D gene unclear. This CDR3 contains 13 residues. The V and J ends lost 0 bases and 8 bases respectively, with 10 bases between them. Germline-derived CDR1 and CDR2 are MNHNY and SVGAGI (reference sequence). CDR3 DNA: TGTGCCAGCAGTTACTCGGCACTCGGCGGCTACACCTTC. It encodes CASSYSALGGYTF.

This clonotype has more than one count but fewer than ten. The J gene is TRBJ2-1, the V gene TRBV5-1, with D possibly TRBD2 on 6 matching bases. Germline V gene sequence: CDR1 SGHRS, CDR2 YFSETQ. V was pared by 1 base and J by 4 bases, with 9 bases between. This CDR3 has 14 amino acids. The CDR3 here is CASSLLAKYNEQFF. The CDR3 coding sequence is TGCGCCAGCAGCTTGCTAGCGAAATACAATGAGCAGTTCTTC. Full variable domain (outside the CDR3, taken from reference TRBV5-1 and TRBJ2-1): KAGVTQTPRYLIKTRGQQVTLSCSPISGHRSVSWYQQTPGQGLQFLFEYFSETQRNKGNFPGRFSGRQFSNSRSEMNVSTLELGDSALYLCASSLLAKYNEQFFGPGTRLTVL.

V usage is TRBV2 and J usage is TRBJ2-2; perhaps TRBD1 as D (6 bases). The germline CDR1 and CDR2 sequences are SNHLY and FYNNEI. This CDR3 is 16 amino acids long. V was pared by 4 bases and J by 2 bases, with 14 bases between. The CDR3 loop is CASSGWDTVNTGELFF. The CDR3 DNA reads TGTGCCAGCAGTGGATGGGACACAGTAAACACCGGGGAGCTGTTTTTT. The full variable domain, with the rest looked up from reference TRBV2 and TRBJ2-2, is EPEVTQTPSHQVTQMGQEVILRCVPISNHLYFYWYRQILGQKVEFLVSFYNNEISEKSEIFDDQFSVERPDGSNFTLKIRSTKLEDSAMYFCASSGWDTVNTGELFFGEGSRLTVL.

This clonotype was found a few times. The chain uses TRBV20-1 and TRBJ2-1; 9 nucleotides align to TRBD2. V lost 3 bases, J lost 0 bases, and 6 bases stayed unmatched. CDR3 size: 16 residues. The germline gives CDR1 DFQATT, CDR2 SNEGSKA (reference sequence). Here the CDR3 DNA reads TGCAGTGCTAGGACCCTAGCGGGATTCTCCTACAATGAGCAGTTCTTC. Translation: CSARTLAGFSYNEQFF.

With respect to this clonotype: The junction does not match germline at one end; this may be a read error. The rearrangement links TRBV2 to TRBJ2-7; perhaps TRBD1 as D (6 bases). Per the germline V gene, CDR1 is SNHLY and CDR2 is FYNNEI. CDR3 length: 13 amino acids. The CDR3 region is CASTATGLSEQYF. As DNA, the CDR3 is TGTGCGAGCACGGCGACAGGCCTTTCTGAGCAGTACTTC.

A few counts support this clonotype. The rearrangement joins TRBV5-6 to TRBJ1-2; possibly TRBD1 for D (6 bases). This CDR3 contains 18 residues. Germline CDR1 is SGHDT and CDR2 is YYEEEE. Trimming took 4 bases from V and 1 from J, leaving 23 bases between them. CDR3 DNA sequence: TGTGCCAGCAGCCTTCCTATCCCGGGACACAGTTTTAACTATGGCTACACCTTC. Protein product: CASSLPIPGHSFNYGYTF.

J is TRBJ1-5 and V is TRBV20-1; TRBD1 matches at 7 bases. The J segment lost 7 bases and the V segment lost 0 bases, leaving 6 bases of the junction unmatched. The germline gives CDR1 DFQATT, CDR2 SNEGSKA (reference sequence). CDR3 length: 14 residues. The CDR3 DNA sequence: TGCAGTGCTAGAGATCAGGGGGGCGGCCAGCCCCAGCATTTT. Translated, it gives CSARDQGGGQPQHF.

This clonotype appeared many times. The rearrangement joins TRBV27 to TRBJ1-4; TRBD1 matches at 9 bases. With V trimmed by 6 bases and J by 6 bases, 2 bases remained unmatched. Per the germline V gene, CDR1 is MNHEY and CDR2 is SMNVEV (reference sequence). CDR3 length: 13 amino acids. The CDR3 sequence is CASRRQGDEKLFF. The CDR3 nucleotides read TGTGCCAGCAGGAGACAGGGGGATGAAAAACTGTTTTTT.

This clonotype was detected a few times. This chain joins TRBV5-6 and TRBJ2-4; D remains ambiguous. The CDR3 runs 18 residues. CDR1 is SGHDT, CDR2 YYEEEE, per germline. The ends were cut back, 1 base at V and 5 bases at J, with 22 bases in the middle. CDR3 DNA: TGTGCCAGCAGCTTGTTCAGCCTATTGCAGACATGGGAAAACATTCAGTACTTC. Translation: CASSLFSLLQTWENIQYF.

The chain recombines TRBV11-3 with TRBJ2-1; 9 bases line up with TRBD1. V was clipped by 2 bases and J by 7 bases; unmatched bases: 9. Germline CDR1 and CDR2: SGHNT and YENEEA. This CDR3 has 16 amino acids. The CDR3 sequence is CASSLRVGTGTNEQFF. The DNA for the CDR3 is TGTGCCAGCAGCTTAAGAGTCGGGACAGGGACGAATGAGCAGTTCTTC.

This clonotype was found many times. The chain joins TRBV20-1 to TRBJ2-7, with 10 bases matching TRBD2. The germline V gene has CDR1 DFQATT and CDR2 SNEGSKA (reference sequence). Trimming cost V 6 bases and J 6 bases; bases outside gene matches: 23. The CDR3 covers 18 residues. The CDR3 spells CSAEGWDPSGSLLPEQYF. The CDR3 DNA is TGCAGTGCAGAGGGGTGGGATCCTAGCGGGAGTCTACTCCCCGAGCAGTACTTC.

The chain joins TRBV6-2 or TRBV6-3 to TRBJ2-5, with 8 bases that match TRBD2. The CDR3 covers 14 residues. Germline CDR1 MNHEY, CDR2 SVGEGT. Trimming at V came to 0 bases and at J to 3 bases, leaving 0 bases not matched to a gene. CDR3 sequence reads: CASSYSTSEETQYF. CDR3 in DNA: TGTGCCAGCAGTTACTCGACTAGCGAAGAGACCCAGTACTTC.